What follows is one TCR beta chain and its context. Its antigen remains unknown. Sequence at one end of the junction differs from germline and may be a read error. The data were obtained in a study of cytomegalovirus exposure and HLA in healthy donors. Across the whole study: There were approximately 400 genotyped donors. Of these, roughly 82% fell in the genetic ancestry cluster associated with self-reported Caucasian donors.

The study ran its PCR with 60 Vbeta and 13 Jbeta primers. Profiled with immunoSEQ multiplex PCR; TCRdb holds only in-frame clones, not every one. The data hold 300,000 or so clones, with around four fifths observed a single time. CDR3 size: 16 residues. The germline CDR1 and CDR2 sequences are SSHAT and FNYEAQ (reference sequence). Study results and caveats: In an earlier analysis, in around 590 donors, most V segments appeared productive either ~90% or ~30% of the time. The investigators catalogued 160 or so TCR beta chains as cytomegalovirus-associated.

V and J are TRBV7-7 and TRBJ2-1; D remains ambiguous. The receptor was derived from a woman aged 40-49 years in good health and CMV-seropositive. The specimen was PBMCs. CDR3 DNA: TGTGCTAGCAGCTTAACCGACTGGTCCTCCTACAATGAGCAGTTCTTC. This encodes CASSLTDWSSYNEQFF.